This TCR beta chain derives from a study of technical replicates of blood from several donors. Deletions cut 4 bases from V and 7 bases from J, with 11 bases between. In germline, CDR1 is GTSNPN, CDR2 SVGIG (reference sequence). This CDR3 has 13 amino acids. Assay used: immunoSEQ multiplex PCR; TCRdb lists only in-frame clones, some missing. The top ten hold more than 9.5% of the sample, which has approximately 13,000 clones, 65% to 90% seen once. This receptor was obtained from a human donor in good health. The sample was PBMCs. The chain uses TRBV30 and TRBJ1-6; D remains ambiguous. The CDR3 nucleotides read TGTGCCTGGAAGAGGGAGTTCAATTCACCCCTCCACTTT. This sequence encodes CAWKREFNSPLHF. Variable domain in full (rest from reference TRBV30 and TRBJ1-6): SQTIHQWPATLVQPVGSPLSLECTVEGTSNPNLYWYRQAAGRGLQLLFYSVGIGQISSEVPQNLSASRPQDRQFILSSKKLLLSDSGFYLCAWKREFNSPLHFGNGTRLTVT.